The rows below give T cell receptor beta chains drawn from one sample of a study of CD8 T cells in ankylosing spondylitis. TCRdb recomputed calls from the 5' RACE reads with MiXCR, one row per CDR3 protein. Here the sample spans roughly 300,000 distinct CDR3 sequences, 8% being singletons. Input material: blood, either unsorted or a sorted T cell fraction (not recorded which). The source of these receptors is a male donor with ankylosing spondylitis. CDR3s leave out the opening cysteine and the closing phenylalanine or tryptophan.

TRBV20-1,TRBJ1-1,SARDRRTNTEAF
TRBV12-3/TRBV12-4,TRBJ1-4,ASTRYRGTNEKLF
TRBV28,TRBJ1-5,ASSPIGGAQPQH
TRBV20-1,TRBJ1-3,SARGGADTIY
TRBV9,TRBJ2-1,ASSLQGTGGNEQF
TRBV7-9,TRBJ2-3,ASSRPSGASTDTQY
TRBV11-1,TRBJ2-1,ASSLLTGWTYNEQF
TRBV3-1,TRBJ2-3,ASSQVASGRARQY
TRBV10-3,TRBJ2-2,AISESSGIQLNTGELF
TRBV11-3,TRBJ2-1,ASSSRTGGPYNEQF
TRBV18,TRBJ2-3,ASRTGTGKTDTQY
TRBV5-4,TRBJ2-1,ASSLEGGTYNEQF